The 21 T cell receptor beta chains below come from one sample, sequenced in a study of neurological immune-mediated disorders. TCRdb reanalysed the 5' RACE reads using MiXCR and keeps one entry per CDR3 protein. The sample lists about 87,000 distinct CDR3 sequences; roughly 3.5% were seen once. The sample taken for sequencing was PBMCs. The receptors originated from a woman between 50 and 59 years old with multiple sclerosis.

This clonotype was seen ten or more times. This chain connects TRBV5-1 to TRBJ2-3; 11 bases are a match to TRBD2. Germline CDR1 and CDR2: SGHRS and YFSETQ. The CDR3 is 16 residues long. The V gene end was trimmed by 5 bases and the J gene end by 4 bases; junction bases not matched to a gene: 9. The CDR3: CASSPGSGGAPDTQYF. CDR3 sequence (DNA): TGCGCCAGCAGTCCCGGTAGCGGGGGGGCCCCAGATACGCAGTATTTT.

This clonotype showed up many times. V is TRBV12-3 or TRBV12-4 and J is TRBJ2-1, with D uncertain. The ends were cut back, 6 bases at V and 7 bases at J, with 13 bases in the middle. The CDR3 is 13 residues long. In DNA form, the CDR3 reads TGTGCCAGCAGCGAACTTAGATTGAATGAGCAGTTCTTC. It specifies CASSELRLNEQFF.

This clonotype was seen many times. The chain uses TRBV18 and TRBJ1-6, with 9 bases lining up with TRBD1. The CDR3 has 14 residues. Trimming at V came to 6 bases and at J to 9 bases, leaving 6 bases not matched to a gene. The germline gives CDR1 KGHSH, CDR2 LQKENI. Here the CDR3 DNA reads TGTGCCAGCTCCGGGGGACAGGGTTCTTCACCCCTCCACTTT. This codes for CASSGGQGSSPLHF.

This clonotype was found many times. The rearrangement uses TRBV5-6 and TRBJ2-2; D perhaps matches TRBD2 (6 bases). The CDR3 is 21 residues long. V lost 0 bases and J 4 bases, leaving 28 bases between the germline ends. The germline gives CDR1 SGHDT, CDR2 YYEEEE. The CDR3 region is CASSLAWEVGFGDLSTGELFF. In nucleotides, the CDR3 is TGTGCCAGCAGCTTGGCCTGGGAGGTTGGATTCGGGGACCTAAGCACCGGGGAGCTGTTTTTT.

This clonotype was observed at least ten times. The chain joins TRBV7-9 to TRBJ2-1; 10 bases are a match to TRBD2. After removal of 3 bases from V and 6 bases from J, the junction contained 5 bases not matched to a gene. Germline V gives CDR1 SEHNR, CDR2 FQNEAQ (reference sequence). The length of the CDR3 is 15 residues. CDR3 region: CASSFLLAGANEQFF. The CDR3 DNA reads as TGTGCCAGCAGCTTCTTGCTAGCGGGGGCCAATGAGCAGTTCTTC.

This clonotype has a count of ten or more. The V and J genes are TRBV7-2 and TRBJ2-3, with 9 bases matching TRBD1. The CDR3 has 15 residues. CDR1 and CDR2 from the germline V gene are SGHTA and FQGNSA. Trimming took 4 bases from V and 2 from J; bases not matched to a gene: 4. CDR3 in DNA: TGTGCCAGCAGCTCCGGACAGGGGTACACAGATACGCAGTATTTT. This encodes CASSSGQGYTDTQYF.

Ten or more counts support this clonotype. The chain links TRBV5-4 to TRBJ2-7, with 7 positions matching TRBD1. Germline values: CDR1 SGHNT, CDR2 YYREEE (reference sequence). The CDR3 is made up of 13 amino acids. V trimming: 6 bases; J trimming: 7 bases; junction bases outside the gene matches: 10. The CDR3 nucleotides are TGTGCCAGCACCCCTGGGACAGTGGGGGAGCAGTACTTC. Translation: CASTPGTVGEQYF.

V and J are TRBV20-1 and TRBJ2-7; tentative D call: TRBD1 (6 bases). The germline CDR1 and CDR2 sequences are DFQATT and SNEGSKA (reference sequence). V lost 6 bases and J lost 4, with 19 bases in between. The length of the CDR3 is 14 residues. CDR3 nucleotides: TGCAGTGCGGGACAAAGGGACGCCGTGTACGAGCAGTACTTC. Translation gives CSAGQRDAVYEQYF.

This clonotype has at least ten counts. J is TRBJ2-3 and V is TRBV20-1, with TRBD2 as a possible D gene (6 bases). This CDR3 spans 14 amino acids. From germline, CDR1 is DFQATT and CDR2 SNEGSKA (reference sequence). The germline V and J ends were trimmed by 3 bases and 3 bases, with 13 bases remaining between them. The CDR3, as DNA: TGCAGTGCTAGCCGGGACTTTGGTACAGATACGCAGTATTTT. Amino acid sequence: CSASRDFGTDTQYF.

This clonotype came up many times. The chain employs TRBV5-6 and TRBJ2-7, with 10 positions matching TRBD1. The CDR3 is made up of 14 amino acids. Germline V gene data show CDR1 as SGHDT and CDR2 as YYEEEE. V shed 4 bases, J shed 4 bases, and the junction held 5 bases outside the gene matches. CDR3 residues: CASSPGTGVYEQYF. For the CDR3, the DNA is TGTGCCAGCAGCCCCGGGACAGGGGTATACGAGCAGTACTTC.

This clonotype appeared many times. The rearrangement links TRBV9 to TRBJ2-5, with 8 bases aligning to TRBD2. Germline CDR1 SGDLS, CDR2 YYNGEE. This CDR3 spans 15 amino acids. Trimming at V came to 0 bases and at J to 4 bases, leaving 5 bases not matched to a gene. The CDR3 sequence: CASSVEAGVAETQYF. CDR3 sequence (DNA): TGTGCCAGCAGCGTAGAAGCGGGGGTTGCAGAGACCCAGTACTTC.

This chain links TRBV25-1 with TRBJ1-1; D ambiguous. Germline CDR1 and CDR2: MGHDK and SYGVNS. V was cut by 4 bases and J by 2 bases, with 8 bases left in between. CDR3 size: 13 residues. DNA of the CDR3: TGTGCCAGCAGTGTCGGGCCCAACACTGAAGCTTTCTTT. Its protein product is CASSVGPNTEAFF. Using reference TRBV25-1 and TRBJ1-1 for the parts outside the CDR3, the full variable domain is EADIYQTPRYLVIGTGKKITLECSQTMGHDKMYWYQQDPGMELHLIHYSYGVNSTEKGDLSSESTVSRIRTEHFPLTLESARPSHTSQYLCASSVGPNTEAFFGQGTRLTVV.

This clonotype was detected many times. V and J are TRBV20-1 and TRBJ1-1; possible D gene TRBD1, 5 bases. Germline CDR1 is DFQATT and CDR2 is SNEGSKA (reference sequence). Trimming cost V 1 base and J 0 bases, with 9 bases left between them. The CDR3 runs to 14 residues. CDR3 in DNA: TGCAGTGCTAGAGCCGGACACATGAACACTGAAGCTTTCTTT. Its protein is CSARAGHMNTEAFF.

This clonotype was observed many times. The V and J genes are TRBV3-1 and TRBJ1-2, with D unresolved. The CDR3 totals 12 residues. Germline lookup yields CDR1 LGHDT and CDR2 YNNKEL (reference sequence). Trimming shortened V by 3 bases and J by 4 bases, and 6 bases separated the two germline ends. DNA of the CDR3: TGTGCCAGCAGCCAGGCAGGCTATGGCTACACCTTC. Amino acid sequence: CASSQAGYGYTF.

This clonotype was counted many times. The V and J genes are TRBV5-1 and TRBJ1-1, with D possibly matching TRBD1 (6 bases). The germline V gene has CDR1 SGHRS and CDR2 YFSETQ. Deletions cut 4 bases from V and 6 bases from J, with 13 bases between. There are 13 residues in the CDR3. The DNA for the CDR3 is TGCGCCAGCAGCGAAGGAACAGGGCCTGAAGCTTTCTTT. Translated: CASSEGTGPEAFF.

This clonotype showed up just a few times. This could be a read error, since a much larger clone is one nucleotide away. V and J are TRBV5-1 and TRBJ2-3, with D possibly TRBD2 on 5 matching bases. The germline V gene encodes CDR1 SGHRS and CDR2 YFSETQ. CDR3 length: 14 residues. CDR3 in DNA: TGCGCCAGCAGCTTGCTCTCGGGGTCAGATAAGCAGTATTTT. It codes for CASSLLSGSDKQYF.

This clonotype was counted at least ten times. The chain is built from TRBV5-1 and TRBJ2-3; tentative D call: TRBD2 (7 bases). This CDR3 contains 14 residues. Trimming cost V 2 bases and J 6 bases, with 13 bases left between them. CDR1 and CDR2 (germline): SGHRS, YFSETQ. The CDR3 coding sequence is TGCGCCAGCAGCTTCGGGGGGCCAAGGGATACGCAGTATTTT. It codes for CASSFGGPRDTQYF.

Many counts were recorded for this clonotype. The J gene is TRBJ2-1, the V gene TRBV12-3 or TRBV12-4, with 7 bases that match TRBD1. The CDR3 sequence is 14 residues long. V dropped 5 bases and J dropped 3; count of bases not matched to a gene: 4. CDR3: CASSTRQGYNEQFF. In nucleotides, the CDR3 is TGTGCCAGCAGTACAAGACAGGGCTACAATGAGCAGTTCTTC.

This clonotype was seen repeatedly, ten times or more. Written as DNA, the CDR3 is TGCGCCAGCAGCCTCTTCCCCTCCGGCAGGACCACCTACGAGCAGTACTTC. Its translation is CASSLFPSGRTTYEQYF. The rearrangement uses TRBV5-1 and TRBJ2-7, with D hard to call. This CDR3 comprises 17 residues. Per germline, CDR1 SGHRS and CDR2 YFSETQ. Trimming left V 4 bases short and J 2 bases short, with 22 bases between.

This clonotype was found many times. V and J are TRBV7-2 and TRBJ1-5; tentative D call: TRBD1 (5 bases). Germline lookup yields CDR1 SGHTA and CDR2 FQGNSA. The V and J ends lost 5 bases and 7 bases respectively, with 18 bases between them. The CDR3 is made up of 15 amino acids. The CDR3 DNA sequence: TGTGCCAGCAGCCCCAGACCCCACGCAGGGCAGCCCCAGCATTTT. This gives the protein CASSPRPHAGQPQHF.

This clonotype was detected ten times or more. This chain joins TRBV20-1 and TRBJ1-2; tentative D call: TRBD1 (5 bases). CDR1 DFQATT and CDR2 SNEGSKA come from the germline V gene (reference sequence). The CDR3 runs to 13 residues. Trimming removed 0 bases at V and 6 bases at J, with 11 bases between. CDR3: CSARDIQGHGYTF. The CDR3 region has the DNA TGCAGTGCTAGAGATATCCAGGGACATGGCTACACCTTC.